This T cell receptor (beta chain) was found in a study of blood T cell repertoires in COVID-19 (dated by TCRdb to about 2020). With respect to the entire study: The collaborator samples originated in the United States, Italy and Spain and spanned the acute and convalescent phases of COVID-19. The material from the prospective study consisted of cDNA or gDNA derived from T cells, B-cell-depleted T cells, or PBMCs. Deeply sampled blood TCRbeta repertoires from subjects exposed to, actively infected with, or recovered from COVID-19 were included in the dataset. A freely available public database, intended as a resource for researchers studying the immune response to SARS-CoV-2, is where the repertoires were released. The samples were drawn from two sources: the first 160 participants of the ongoing ImmuneRACE study, and 1,000 to 1,500 subjects contributed by 6 global collaborators. Sample metadata almost always included a de-identified subject ID, COVID-19 status, age in years and sex. Where available, HLA class I and class II types were obtained from metadata supplied by the sample provider rather than from assay-based typing. What the work shows at the level of the full study, not this receptor alone: How much clinical and demographic metadata was included differed by source and by participant, and the metadata was provided uncurated.

The immunoSEQ Assay, a bias-controlled multiplex PCR, was used to amplify TCRbeta CDR3 regions from genomic DNA. In the paper's pipeline: Within the assay, amplification of reference gene primers was used to estimate how many nucleated cells each sample contained. To quantify the absolute abundance of each unique TCRbeta CDR3 rearrangement, sequence reads were collapsed and filtered. Productive Simpson clonality was computed per sample as the square root of Simpson's diversity index over productive rearrangements. TCRdb carries this immuneACCESS record with in-frame sequences only. Its versions omit some clonotypes, under half of them owing to an unresolved V gene in the studies checked, with the rest unexplained. V and J calls and clone size are those listed in that table; D and trimming were worked out from the DNA. The sample contains approximately 74,000 clones, approximately 88% of them found a single time. The top ten hold more than 2% of the sample.

Details on this clone: Its antigen remains undetermined. No base-level quality is on record; no much larger clone is a single base apart.

The collaborating institutions used their own protocols to collect whole blood in K2EDTA tubes. For TCRbeta analysis, collaborators shipped samples in one of three forms: frozen whole blood, isolated PBMCs, or DNA extracted from either of those sample types. Inclusive of the bounding cysteine and phenylalanine, the CDR3 is 15 residues long. The DNA shown is the 45-base CDR3, in frame from base 1. CDR1 and CDR2 were assigned from the germline V gene (reference sequence) as LNHDA and SQIVND. Deletion took 3 bases off V and 1 base off J, with a span of 10 bases between the germline ends. The receptor was isolated from a man aged 80 or over with active or convalescent COVID-19. The chain is encoded by TRBV19 joined to TRBJ1-5; the D gene cannot be named for sure. The sample taken for sequencing was peripheral blood. The CDR3 reads CASSMEGLSNQPQHF. The DNA is TGTGCCAGTAGTATGGAGGGTTTGAGCAATCAGCCCCAGCATTTT.